The rows below give T cell receptor beta chains drawn from one sample of a study of T-cell reconstitution after alpha-beta-depleted transplantation in children. TCRdb re-called the PCR reads with MiXCR, one entry per CDR3 protein. The sample contains a few hundred thousand distinct CDR3 sequences, 10% of which appear only once. Material: PBMCs from the stem cell graft donor, obtained from the stem cell graft. The receptors here all came from a human donor who donated a stem cell graft to a child with acute lymphoblastic leukemia. The CDR3 runs from the conserved cysteine through the conserved F or W. Each record gives: clone size, J gene, V gene, D gene, CDR3 DNA, CDR3 protein. D genes are given only for firm matches. The size entry is marked missing in some rows and otherwise reads once, few, many or a size class.

>.|TRBJ2-1|TRBV7-2|.
TGTGCCAGCAGCTTAACGCGATCGGGGTACAATGAGCAGTTCTTC
CASSLTRSGYNEQFF
>.|TRBJ2-3|TRBV11-3|.
TGTGCCAGCAGCTTAGGGCCTATCCCCACAGATACGCAGTATTTT
CASSLGPIPTDTQYF
>few|TRBJ2-7|TRBV27|.
TGTGCCCACCAGGTCAGGTACTTC
CAHQVRYF
>many|TRBJ2-2|TRBV11-1|.
TGTGCCAGCAGCCTGGGACCGATCGGGGAGCTGTTTTTT
CASSLGPIGELFF
>many|TRBJ2-3|TRBV12-3/TRBV12-4|.
TGTGCCAGCAATACACGGGACGGCCGAGGGCCAGATACGCAGTATTTT
CASNTRDGRGPDTQYF
>many|TRBJ2-2|TRBV29-1|.
TGCAGCGGGAACGACCCCACCGGGGAGCTGTTTTTT
CSGNDPTGELFF
>.|TRBJ2-2|TRBV20-1|.
TGCAGTGCTAATGAGGAAACCGGGGAGCTGTTTTTT
CSANEETGELFF
>few|TRBJ2-4|TRBV7-2|.
TGTGCCAGCAGCTCCAGTGCGAGGGTAGCCAAAAACATTCAGTACTTC
CASSSSARVAKNIQYF
>.|TRBJ1-5|TRBV5-5|.
TGTGCCAGCAGGGGGGGATCTGGGTTCAATCAGCCCCAGCATTTT
CASRGGSGFNQPQHF
>many|TRBJ2-1|TRBV4-1|.
TGCGCCAGCAGCCATATTAACAATGAGCAGTTCTTC
CASSHINNEQFF
>.|TRBJ2-3|TRBV5-1|.
TGCGCCAGCAGCCCGAGGGCCGGGAGATCGGCAGATACGCAGTATTTT
CASSPRAGRSADTQYF
>.|TRBJ2-1|TRBV7-3|TRBD2
TGTGCCAGCAGCTGGGGACTAGCGGGACCTACCAATGAGCAGTTCTTC
CASSWGLAGPTNEQFF
>many|TRBJ2-7|TRBV15|.
TGTGCCACCAGCACCCACAGGGAAGGGTACGAGCAGTACTTC
CATSTHREGYEQYF
>many|TRBJ1-1|TRBV9|.
TGTGCCAGCAGCACCGGGTCGACAGGAAACACTGAAGCTTTCTTT
CASSTGSTGNTEAFF
>few|TRBJ1-1|TRBV28|.
TGTGCCAGCAGTTATACAATGAACACTGAAGCTTTCTTT
CASSYTMNTEAFF
>many|TRBJ2-1|TRBV20-1|TRBD2
TGCAGTAAAACGGGAGGGCCCTCCAATGAGCAGTTCTTC
CSKTGGPSNEQFF